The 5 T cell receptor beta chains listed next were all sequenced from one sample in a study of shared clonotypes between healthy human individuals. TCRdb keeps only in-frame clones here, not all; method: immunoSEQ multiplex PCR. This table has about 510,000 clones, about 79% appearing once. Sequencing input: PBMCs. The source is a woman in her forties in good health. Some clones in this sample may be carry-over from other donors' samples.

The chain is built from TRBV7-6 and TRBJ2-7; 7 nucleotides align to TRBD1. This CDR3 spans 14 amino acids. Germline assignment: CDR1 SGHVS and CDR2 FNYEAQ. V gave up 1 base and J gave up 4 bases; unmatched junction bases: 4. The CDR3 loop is CASSLVPGQYEQYF. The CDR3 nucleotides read TGTGCCAGCAGCTTAGTGCCGGGACAGTACGAGCAGTACTTC.

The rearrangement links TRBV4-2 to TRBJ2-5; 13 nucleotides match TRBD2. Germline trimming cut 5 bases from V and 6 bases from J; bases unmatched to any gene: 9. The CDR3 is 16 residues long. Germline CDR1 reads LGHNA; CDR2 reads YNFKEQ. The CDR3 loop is CASSTWTSGSDKTQYF. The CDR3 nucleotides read TGTGCCAGCAGCACCTGGACTAGCGGGAGTGATAAGACCCAGTACTTC.

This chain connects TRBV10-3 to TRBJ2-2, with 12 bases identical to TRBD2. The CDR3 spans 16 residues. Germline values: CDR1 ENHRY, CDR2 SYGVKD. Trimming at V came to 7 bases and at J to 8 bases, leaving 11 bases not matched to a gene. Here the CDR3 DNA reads TGTGCCATCACCCCTAGGACTAGCGGGAACATAGGGGAGCTGTTTTTT. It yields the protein CAITPRTSGNIGELFF.

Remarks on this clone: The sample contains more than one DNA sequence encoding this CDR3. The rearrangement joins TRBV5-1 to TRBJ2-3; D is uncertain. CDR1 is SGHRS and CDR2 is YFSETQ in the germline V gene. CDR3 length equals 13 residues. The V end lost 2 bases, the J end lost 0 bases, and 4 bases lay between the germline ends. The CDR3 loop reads CASSLDSTDTQYF. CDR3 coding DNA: TGCGCCAGCAGCTTAGATAGCACAGATACGCAGTATTTT.

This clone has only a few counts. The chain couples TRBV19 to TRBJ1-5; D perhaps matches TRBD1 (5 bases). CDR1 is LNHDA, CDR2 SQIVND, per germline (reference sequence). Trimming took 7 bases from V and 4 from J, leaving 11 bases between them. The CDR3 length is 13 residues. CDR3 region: CASNPTENQPQHF. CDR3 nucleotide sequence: TGTGCCAGTAATCCGACAGAAAATCAGCCCCAGCATTTT.